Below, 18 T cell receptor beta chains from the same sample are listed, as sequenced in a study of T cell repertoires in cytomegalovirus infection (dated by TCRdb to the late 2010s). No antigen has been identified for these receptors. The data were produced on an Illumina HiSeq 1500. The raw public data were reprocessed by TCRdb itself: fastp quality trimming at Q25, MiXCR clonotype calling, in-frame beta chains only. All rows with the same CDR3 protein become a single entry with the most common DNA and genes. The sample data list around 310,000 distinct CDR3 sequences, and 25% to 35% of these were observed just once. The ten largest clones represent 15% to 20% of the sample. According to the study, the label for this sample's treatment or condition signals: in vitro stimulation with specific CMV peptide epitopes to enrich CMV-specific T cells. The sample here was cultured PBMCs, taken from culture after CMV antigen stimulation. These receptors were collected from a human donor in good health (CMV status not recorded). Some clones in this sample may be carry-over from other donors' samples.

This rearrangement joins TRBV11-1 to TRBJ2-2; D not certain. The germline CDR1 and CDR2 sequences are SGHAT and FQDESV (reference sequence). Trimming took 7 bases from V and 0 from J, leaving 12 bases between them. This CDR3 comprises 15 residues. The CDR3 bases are TGTGCCAGCAACCCCCAGGCGGCGAACACCGGGGAGCTGTTTTTT. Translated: CASNPQAANTGELFF.

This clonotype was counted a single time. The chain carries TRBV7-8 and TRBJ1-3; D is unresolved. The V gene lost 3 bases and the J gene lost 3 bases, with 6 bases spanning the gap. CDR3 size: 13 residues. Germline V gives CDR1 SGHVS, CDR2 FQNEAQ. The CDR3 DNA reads TGTGCCAGCAGCTTTAACTTTGGAAACACCATATATTTT. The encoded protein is CASSFNFGNTIYF.

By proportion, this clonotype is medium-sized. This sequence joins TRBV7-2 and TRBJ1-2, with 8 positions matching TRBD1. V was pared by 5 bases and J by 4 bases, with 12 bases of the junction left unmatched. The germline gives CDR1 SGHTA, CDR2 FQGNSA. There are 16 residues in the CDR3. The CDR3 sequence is CASSRPGQAFSYGYTF. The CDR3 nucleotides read TGTGCCAGCAGCCGACCGGGACAGGCTTTTAGCTATGGCTACACCTTC.

DNA of the CDR3: TGTGCCAGCAGCCTTCAGACAGGGAACTATGGCTACACCTTC. Translating gives CASSLQTGNYGYTF. This chain links TRBV4-2 with TRBJ1-2; 7 nucleotides match TRBD1. V gave up 4 bases and J gave up 2 bases; unmatched junction bases: 4. Germline-derived CDR1 and CDR2 are LGHNA and YNFKEQ. The CDR3 totals 14 residues.

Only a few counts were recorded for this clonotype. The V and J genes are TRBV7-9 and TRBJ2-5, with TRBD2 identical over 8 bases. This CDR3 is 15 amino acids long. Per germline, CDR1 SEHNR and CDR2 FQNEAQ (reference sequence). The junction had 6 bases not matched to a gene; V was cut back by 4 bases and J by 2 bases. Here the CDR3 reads CASSSDSGMQETQYF. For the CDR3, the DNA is TGTGCCAGCAGCTCTGATAGCGGGATGCAAGAGACCCAGTACTTC.

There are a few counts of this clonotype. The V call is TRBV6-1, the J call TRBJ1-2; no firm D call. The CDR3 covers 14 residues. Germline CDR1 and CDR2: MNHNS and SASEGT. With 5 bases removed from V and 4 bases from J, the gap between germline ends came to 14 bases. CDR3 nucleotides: TGTGCCAGCAGTTACGACCCCCAAATCTATGGCTACACCTTC. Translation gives CASSYDPQIYGYTF.

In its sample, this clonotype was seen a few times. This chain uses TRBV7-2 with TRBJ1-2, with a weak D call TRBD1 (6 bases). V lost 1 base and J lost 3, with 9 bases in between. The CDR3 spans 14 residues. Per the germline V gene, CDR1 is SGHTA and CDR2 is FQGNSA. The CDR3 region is CASSLDRTDYGYTF. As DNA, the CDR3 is TGTGCCAGCAGCTTAGATAGGACAGACTATGGCTACACCTTC.

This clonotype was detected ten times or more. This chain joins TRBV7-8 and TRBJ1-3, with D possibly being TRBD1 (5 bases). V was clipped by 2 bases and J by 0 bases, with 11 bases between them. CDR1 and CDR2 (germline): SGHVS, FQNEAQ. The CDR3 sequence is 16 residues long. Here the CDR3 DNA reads TGTGCCAGCAGCTTAACGGGACCTAGCTCTGGAAACACCATATATTTT. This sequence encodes CASSLTGPSSGNTIYF.

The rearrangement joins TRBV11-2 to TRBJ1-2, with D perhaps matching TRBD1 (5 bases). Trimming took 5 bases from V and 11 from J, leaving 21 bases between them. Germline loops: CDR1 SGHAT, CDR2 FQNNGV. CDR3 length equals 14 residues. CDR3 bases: TGTGCCAGCAGCCCCGTCGACAGAGCTATGGAGTACACCTTC. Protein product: CASSPVDRAMEYTF. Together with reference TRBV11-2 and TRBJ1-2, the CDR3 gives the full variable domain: EAGVAQSPRYKIIEKRQSVAFWCNPISGHATLYWYQQILGQGPKLLIQFQNNGVVDDSQLPKDRFSAERLKGVDSTLKIQPAKLEDSAVYLCASSPVDRAMEYTFGSGTRLTVV.

The CDR3 here is CSARPADSYEQYF. The CDR3 DNA is TGCAGTGCTAGACCTGCGGACTCCTACGAGCAGTACTTC. V and J are TRBV20-1 and TRBJ2-7; no reliable D call. Germline V gene data show CDR1 as DFQATT and CDR2 as SNEGSKA (reference sequence). The CDR3 consists of 13 residues. Trimming left V 2 bases short and J 0 bases short, with 8 bases between.

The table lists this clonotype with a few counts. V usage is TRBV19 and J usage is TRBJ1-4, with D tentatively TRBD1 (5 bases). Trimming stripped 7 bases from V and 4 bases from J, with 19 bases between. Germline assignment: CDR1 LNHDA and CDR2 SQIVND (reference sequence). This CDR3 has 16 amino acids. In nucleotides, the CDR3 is TGTGCCAGTAATGGAAGCCCGGGACGGATTAATGAAAAACTGTTTTTT. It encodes CASNGSPGRINEKLFF. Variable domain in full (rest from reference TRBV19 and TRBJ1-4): DGGITQSPKYLFRKEGQNVTLSCEQNLNHDAMYWYRQDPGQGLRLIYYSQIVNDFQKGDIAEGYSVSREKKESFPLTVTSAQKNPTAFYLCASNGSPGRINEKLFFGSGTQLSVL.

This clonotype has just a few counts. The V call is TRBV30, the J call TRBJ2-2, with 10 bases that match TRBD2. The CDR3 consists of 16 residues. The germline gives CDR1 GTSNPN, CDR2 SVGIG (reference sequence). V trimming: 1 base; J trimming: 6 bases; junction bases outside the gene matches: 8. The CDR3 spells CAWSEIGTSEAGELFF. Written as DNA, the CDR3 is TGTGCCTGGAGTGAAATTGGGACTAGCGAGGCCGGGGAGCTGTTTTTT.

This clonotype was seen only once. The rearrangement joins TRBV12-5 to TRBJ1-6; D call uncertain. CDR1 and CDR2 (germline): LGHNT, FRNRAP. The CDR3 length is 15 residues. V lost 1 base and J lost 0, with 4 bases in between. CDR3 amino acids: CASGLGISYNSPLHF. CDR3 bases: TGTGCTAGTGGTTTGGGGATCTCCTATAATTCACCCCTCCACTTT.

CDR3 sequence reads: CASSRPEETQYF. The CDR3 region has the DNA TGTGCCAGCAGCCGGCCCGAAGAGACCCAGTACTTC. The rearrangement joins TRBV7-2 to TRBJ2-5; no firm D call. V was cut by 5 bases and J by 3 bases, with 7 bases left in between. Germline CDR1 SGHTA, CDR2 FQGNSA. The CDR3 consists of 12 residues. Supplemented by reference TRBV7-2 and TRBJ2-5, the full variable domain reads GAGVSQSPSNKVTEKGKDVELRCDPISGHTALYWYRQSLGQGLEFLIYFQGNSAPDKSGLPSDRFSAERTGGSVSTLTIQRTQQEDSAVYLCASSRPEETQYFGPGTRLLVL.

The CDR3 protein is CASSYQKTGPGELFF. CDR3 sequence (DNA): TGTGCCAGCAGTTACCAAAAGACAGGGCCCGGGGAGCTGTTTTTT. The chain uses TRBV2 and TRBJ2-2; TRBD1 aligns across 7 bases. Germline trimming cut 5 bases from V and 6 bases from J; bases unmatched to any gene: 9. Germline V gene lookup returns CDR1 SNHLY and CDR2 FYNNEI. The CDR3 has 15 residues.

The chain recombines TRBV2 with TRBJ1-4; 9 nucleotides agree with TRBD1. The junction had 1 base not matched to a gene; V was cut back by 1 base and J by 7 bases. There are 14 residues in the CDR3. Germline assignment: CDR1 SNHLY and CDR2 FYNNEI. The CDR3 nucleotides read TGTGCCAGCAGTGAAGAACAGGGGGCTGAAAAACTGTTTTTT. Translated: CASSEEQGAEKLFF.

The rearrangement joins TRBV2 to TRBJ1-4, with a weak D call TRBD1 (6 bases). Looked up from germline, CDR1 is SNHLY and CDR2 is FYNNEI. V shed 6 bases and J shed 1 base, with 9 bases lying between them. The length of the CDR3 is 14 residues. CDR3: CASSEQGTNEKLFF. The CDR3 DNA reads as TGTGCCAGCAGCGAACAGGGAACTAATGAAAAACTGTTTTTT.

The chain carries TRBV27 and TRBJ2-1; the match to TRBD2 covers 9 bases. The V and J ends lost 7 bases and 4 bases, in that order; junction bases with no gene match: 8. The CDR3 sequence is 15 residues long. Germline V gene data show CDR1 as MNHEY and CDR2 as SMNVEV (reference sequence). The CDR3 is CASIRTSGPYNEQFF. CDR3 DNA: TGTGCCAGCATAAGAACTAGCGGGCCTTACAATGAGCAGTTCTTC.